Below, 10 T cell receptor beta chains from the same sample are listed, as sequenced in a study of shared clonotypes between healthy human individuals (dated by TCRdb to 2018 to 2021). The method behind the library was the immunoSEQ multiplex PCR assay. The source is immuneACCESS, and TCRdb retained only in-frame sequences with V and J called. Part of the clones is not carried over; for the studies checked, unresolved V genes explain less than half of this, and the remainder is unexplained. Within this sample are around 370,000 clones, with roughly 96% of them counted one time only. The biggest ten clones account for about 0.32% of the sample. Specimen: memory CD8+ T cells sorted from blood. The label giving this sample's cell subset or site can be read as: CD45RO+ cells pooled with CCR7-negative TemRA cells. The source of these receptors is a man in his thirties or forties in good health.

This rearrangement joins TRBV5-1 to TRBJ2-1, with TRBD2 matching 9 bases. Trimming at V came to 1 base and at J to 4 bases, leaving 3 bases not matched to a gene. The CDR3 runs 15 residues. The germline V gene encodes CDR1 SGHRS and CDR2 YFSETQ. CDR3 sequence reads: CASSLLAGWYNEQFF. The DNA of the CDR3 is TGCGCCAGCAGCTTGCTAGCGGGATGGTACAATGAGCAGTTCTTC. Looking up the rest from reference TRBV5-1 and TRBJ2-1 gives the full variable domain: KAGVTQTPRYLIKTRGQQVTLSCSPISGHRSVSWYQQTPGQGLQFLFEYFSETQRNKGNFPGRFSGRQFSNSRSEMNVSTLELGDSALYLCASSLLAGWYNEQFFGPGTRLTVL.

This clone was counted a single time. CDR3 residues: CASSVTSGRKPQYF. CDR3 in DNA: TGTGCCAGCAGCGTGACTAGCGGGAGGAAGCCGCAGTATTTT. The chain carries TRBV9 and TRBJ2-3; 13 bases fit TRBD2. The germline V gene encodes CDR1 SGDLS and CDR2 YYNGEE. V gave up 2 bases and J gave up 10 bases; unmatched junction bases: 4. This CDR3 spans 14 amino acids.

The chain carries TRBV6-5 and TRBJ2-7; 9 positions agree with TRBD1. J was trimmed by 4 bases and V by 2 bases; bases with no gene match: 9. CDR1 is MNHEY and CDR2 is SVGAGI in the germline V gene. The CDR3 is 16 residues long. Here the CDR3 reads CASSYGISTGGYEQYF. CDR3 sequence (DNA): TGTGCCAGCAGTTACGGGATTTCGACAGGGGGATACGAGCAGTACTTC.

V usage is TRBV5-1 and J usage is TRBJ2-5, with D possibly being TRBD1 (6 bases). The V end was cut by 4 bases, the J end by 5 bases, with 18 bases between. Germline loops: CDR1 SGHRS, CDR2 YFSETQ. The CDR3 length is 15 residues. The CDR3 here is CASSVRYRALETQYF. In nucleotides, the CDR3 is TGCGCCAGCAGCGTTAGATACAGGGCTCTCGAGACCCAGTACTTC.

The J gene is TRBJ2-3, the V gene TRBV7-9; D remains ambiguous. The CDR3 totals 14 residues. Germline V CDR1 and CDR2: SEHNR, FQNEAQ (reference sequence). V lost 3 bases to trimming and J lost 8 bases, with 15 bases between them. CDR3 loop: CASSFLPQPTTQYF. In nucleotides, the CDR3 is TGTGCCAGCAGCTTCCTACCTCAACCAACTACGCAGTATTTT.

This clone turned up a few times. V gene TRBV19 combines with J gene TRBJ1-2; D gene ambiguous. Trimming cost V 5 bases and J 8 bases, with 15 bases left between them. This CDR3 has 13 residues. The germline V gene has CDR1 LNHDA and CDR2 SQIVND (reference sequence). The CDR3 sequence: CASSRTLEGGYTF. CDR3 nucleotides: TGTGCCAGTAGTCGGACTCTGGAGGGCGGCTACACCTTC.

The rearrangement links TRBV28 to TRBJ2-7, with D hard to call. This CDR3 contains 13 residues. CDR1 MDHEN and CDR2 SYDVKM come from the germline V gene. The V end lost 6 bases, the J end lost 6 bases, and 15 bases lay between the germline ends. In DNA, the CDR3 is TGTGCCAGCAGCCTCAGAGTAACGGGCGAGCAGTACTTC. As protein: CASSLRVTGEQYF.

The CDR3 DNA reads as TGTGCCAGCAGTGACCGGATAAAGGGGGCAGGAGAGACCCAGTACTTC. This translates into CASSDRIKGAGETQYF. The chain couples TRBV2 to TRBJ2-5, with TRBD1 matching over 7 bases. Germline CDR1 SNHLY, CDR2 FYNNEI. The CDR3 runs 16 residues. The V gene end was trimmed by 3 bases and the J gene end by 4 bases; junction bases not matched to a gene: 11.

V gene TRBV4-1 combines with J gene TRBJ1-5; TRBD1 is a possible D gene (5 bases). V lost 0 bases and J lost 2, with 11 bases in between. The CDR3 totals 16 residues. Germline CDR1 MGHRA, CDR2 YSYEKL. The CDR3 DNA sequence: TGCGCCAGCAGCCAAGAATGGGGAGGGGGCAATCAGCCCCAGCATTTT. Protein: CASSQEWGGGNQPQHF.

The V call is TRBV30, the J call TRBJ2-3; 14 nucleotides agree with TRBD2. V dropped 3 bases and J dropped 4; count of bases not matched to a gene: 6. The length of the CDR3 is 16 residues. Germline V gene sequence: CDR1 GTSNPN, CDR2 SVGIG (reference sequence). For the CDR3, the DNA is TGTGCCTGGAGCACCGGGACTAGCGGGAGCGCAGATACGCAGTATTTT. Translated: CAWSTGTSGSADTQYF.